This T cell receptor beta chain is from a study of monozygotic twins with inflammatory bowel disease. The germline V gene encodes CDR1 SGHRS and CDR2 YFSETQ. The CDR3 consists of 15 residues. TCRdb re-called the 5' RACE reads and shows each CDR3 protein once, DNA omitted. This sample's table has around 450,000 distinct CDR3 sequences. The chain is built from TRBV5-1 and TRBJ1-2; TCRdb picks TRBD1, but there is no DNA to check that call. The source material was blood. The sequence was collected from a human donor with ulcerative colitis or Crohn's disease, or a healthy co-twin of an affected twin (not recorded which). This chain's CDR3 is CASSPGPGHLDGYTF.